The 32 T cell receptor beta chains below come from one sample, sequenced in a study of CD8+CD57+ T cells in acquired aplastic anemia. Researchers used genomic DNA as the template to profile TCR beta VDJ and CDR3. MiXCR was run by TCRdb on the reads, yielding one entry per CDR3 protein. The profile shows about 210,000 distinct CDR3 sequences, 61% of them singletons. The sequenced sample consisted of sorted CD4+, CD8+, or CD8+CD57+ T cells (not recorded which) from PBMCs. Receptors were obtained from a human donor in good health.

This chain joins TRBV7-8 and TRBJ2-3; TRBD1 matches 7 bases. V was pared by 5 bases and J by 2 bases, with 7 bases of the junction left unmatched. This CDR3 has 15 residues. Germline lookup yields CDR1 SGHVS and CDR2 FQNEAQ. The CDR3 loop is CASSPEGAITDTQYF. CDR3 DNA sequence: TGTGCCAGCAGCCCAGAGGGGGCCATCACAGATACGCAGTATTTT.

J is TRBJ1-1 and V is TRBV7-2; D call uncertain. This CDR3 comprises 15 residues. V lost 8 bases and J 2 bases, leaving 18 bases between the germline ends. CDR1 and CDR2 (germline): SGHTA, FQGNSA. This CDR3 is CASLQWGWRNTEAFF. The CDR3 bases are TGTGCCAGCCTTCAATGGGGTTGGCGAAACACTGAAGCTTTCTTT.

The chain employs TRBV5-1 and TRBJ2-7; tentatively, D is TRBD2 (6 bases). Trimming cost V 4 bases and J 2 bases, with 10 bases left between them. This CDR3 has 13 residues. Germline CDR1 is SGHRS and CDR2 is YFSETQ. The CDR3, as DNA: TGCGCCAGCAGCGCGGGACGGACCTACGAGCAGTACTTC. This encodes CASSAGRTYEQYF.

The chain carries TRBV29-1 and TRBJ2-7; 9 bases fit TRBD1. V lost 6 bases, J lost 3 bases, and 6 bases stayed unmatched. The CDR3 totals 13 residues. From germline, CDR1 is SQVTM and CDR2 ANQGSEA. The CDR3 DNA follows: TGCAGCGTACAGGGGGCCCACTACTACGAGCAGTACTTC. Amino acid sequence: CSVQGAHYYEQYF.

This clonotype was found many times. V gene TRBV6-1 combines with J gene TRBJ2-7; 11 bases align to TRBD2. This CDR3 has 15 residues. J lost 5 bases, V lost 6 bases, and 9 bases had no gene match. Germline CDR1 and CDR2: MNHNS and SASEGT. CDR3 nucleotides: TGTGCCAGCAGCCCTACTAGCGGGAGTTACCACGAGCAGTACTTC. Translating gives CASSPTSGSYHEQYF.

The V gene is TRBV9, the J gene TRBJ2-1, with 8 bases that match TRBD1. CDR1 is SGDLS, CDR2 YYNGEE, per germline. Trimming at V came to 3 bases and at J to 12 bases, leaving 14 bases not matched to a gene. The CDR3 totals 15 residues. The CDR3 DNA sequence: TGTGCCAGCAGCGCGCGGGACAGGATGAACTATACGCAGTTCTTC. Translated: CASSARDRMNYTQFF.

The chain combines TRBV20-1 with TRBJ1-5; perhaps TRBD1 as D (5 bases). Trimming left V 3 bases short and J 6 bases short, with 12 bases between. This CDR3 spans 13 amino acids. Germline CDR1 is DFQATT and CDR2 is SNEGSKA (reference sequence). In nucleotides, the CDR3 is TGCAGTGCTAGTATACGGGGGTCTCAGCCCCAGCATTTT. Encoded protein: CSASIRGSQPQHF.

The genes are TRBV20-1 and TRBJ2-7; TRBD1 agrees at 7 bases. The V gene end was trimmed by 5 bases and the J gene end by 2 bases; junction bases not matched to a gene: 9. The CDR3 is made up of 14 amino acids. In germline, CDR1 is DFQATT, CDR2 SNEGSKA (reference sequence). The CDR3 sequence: CSAQLDRATYEQYF. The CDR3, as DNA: TGCAGTGCTCAACTCGACAGGGCGACCTACGAGCAGTACTTC.

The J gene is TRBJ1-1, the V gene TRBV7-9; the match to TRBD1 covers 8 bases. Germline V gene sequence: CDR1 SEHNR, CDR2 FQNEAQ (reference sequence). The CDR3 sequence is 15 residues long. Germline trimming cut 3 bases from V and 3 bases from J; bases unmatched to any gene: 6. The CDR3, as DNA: TGTGCCAGCAGCTTTCCGGACAGGGCGTACACTGAAGCTTTCTTT. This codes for CASSFPDRAYTEAFF.

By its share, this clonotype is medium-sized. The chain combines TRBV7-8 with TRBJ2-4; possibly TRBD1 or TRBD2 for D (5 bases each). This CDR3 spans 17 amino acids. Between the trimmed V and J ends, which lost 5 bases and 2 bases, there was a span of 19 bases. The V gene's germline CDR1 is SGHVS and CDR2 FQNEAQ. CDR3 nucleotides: TGTGCCAGCAGCCCCCTTTTCGGCCAGGGACCCAAAAACATTCAGTACTTC. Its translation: CASSPLFGQGPKNIQYF.

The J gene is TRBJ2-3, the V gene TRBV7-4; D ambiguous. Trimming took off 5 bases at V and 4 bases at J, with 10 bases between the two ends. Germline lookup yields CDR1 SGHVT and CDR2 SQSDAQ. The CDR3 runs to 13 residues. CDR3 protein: CASSDPMADTQYF. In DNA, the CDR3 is TGTGCCAGCAGCGACCCTATGGCAGATACGCAGTATTTT. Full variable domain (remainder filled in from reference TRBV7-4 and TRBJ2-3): GAGVSQSPRYKVAKRGRDVALRCDSISGHVTLYWYRQTLGQGSEVLTYSQSDAQRDKSGRPSGRFSAERPERSVSTLKIQRTEQGDSAVYLCASSDPMADTQYFGPGTRLTVL.

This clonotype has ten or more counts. CDR3 in DNA: TGTGCCAGCAGCTTTCCGACCGCGGGGGAGCAGTACTTC. Translated, it gives CASSFPTAGEQYF. The chain uses TRBV7-6 and TRBJ2-7; a weak D match, TRBD2 (6 bases). V lost 3 bases and J lost 7, with 13 bases in between. Germline V lookup: CDR1 SGHVS, CDR2 FNYEAQ. The CDR3 is 13 residues long.

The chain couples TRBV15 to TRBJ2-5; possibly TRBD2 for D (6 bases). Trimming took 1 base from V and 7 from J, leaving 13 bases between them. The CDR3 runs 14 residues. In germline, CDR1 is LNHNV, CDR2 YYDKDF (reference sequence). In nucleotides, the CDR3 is TGTGCCACCAGCAGAGGTGGAGGGACGGGGACCCAGTACTTC. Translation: CATSRGGGTGTQYF. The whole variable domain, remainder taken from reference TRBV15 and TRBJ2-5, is DAMVIQNPRYQVTQFGKPVTLSCSQTLNHNVMYWYQQKSSQAPKLLFHYYDKDFNNEADTPDNFQSRRPNTSFCFLDIRSPGLGDTAMYLCATSRGGGTGTQYFGPGTRLLVL.

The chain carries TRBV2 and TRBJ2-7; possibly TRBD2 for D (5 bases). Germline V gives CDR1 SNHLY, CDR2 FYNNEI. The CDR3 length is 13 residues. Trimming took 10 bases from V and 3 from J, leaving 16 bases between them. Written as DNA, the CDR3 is TGTGCCACTGCCCGCGGGTTAGGCTACGAGCAGTACTTC. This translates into CATARGLGYEQYF.

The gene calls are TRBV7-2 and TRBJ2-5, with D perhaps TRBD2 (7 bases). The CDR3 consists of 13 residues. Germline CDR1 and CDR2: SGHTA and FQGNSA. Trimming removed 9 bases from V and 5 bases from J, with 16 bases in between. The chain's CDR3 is CASSRGAGETQYF. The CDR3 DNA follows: TGTGCCAGTAGCCGGGGGGCCGGGGAGACCCAGTACTTC.

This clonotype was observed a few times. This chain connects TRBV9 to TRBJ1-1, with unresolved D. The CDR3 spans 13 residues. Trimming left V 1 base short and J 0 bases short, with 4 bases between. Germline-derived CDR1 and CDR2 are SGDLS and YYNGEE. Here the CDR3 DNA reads TGTGCCAGCAGCGTATGGATGAACACTGAAGCTTTCTTT. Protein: CASSVWMNTEAFF.

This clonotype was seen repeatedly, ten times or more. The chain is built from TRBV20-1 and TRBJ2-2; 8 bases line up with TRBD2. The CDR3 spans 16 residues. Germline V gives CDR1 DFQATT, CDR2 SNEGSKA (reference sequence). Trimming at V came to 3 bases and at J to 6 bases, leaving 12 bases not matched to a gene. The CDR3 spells CSASNLREVVAGELFF. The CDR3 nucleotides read TGCAGTGCTAGTAATTTGCGGGAGGTTGTGGCCGGGGAGCTGTTTTTT.

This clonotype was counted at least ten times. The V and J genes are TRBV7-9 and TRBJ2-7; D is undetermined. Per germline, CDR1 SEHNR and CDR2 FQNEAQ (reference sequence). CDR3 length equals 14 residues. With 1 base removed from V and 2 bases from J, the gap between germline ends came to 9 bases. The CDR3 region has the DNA TGTGCCAGCAGCTTAGTACATACCCCCTACGAGCAGTACTTC. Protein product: CASSLVHTPYEQYF.

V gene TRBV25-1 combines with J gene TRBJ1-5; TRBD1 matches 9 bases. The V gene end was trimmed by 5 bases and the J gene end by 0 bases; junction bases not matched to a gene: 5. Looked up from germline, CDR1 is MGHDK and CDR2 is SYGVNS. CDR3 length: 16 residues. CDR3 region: CASSSGQGPSNQPQHF. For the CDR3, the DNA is TGTGCCAGCAGTTCGGGACAGGGCCCTAGCAATCAGCCCCAGCATTTT.

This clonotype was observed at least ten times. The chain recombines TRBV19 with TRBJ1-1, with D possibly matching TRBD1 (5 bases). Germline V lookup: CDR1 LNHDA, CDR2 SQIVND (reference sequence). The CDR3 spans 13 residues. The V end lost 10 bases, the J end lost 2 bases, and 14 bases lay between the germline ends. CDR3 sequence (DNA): TGTGCCACCTCCTGGGGGGAAAACACTGAAGCTTTCTTT. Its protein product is CATSWGENTEAFF. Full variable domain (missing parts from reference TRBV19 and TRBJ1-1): DGGITQSPKYLFRKEGQNVTLSCEQNLNHDAMYWYRQDPGQGLRLIYYSQIVNDFQKGDIAEGYSVSREKKESFPLTVTSAQKNPTAFYLCATSWGENTEAFFGQGTRLTVV.

This CDR3 is CASSAGTLSYEQYF. The CDR3, as DNA: TGTGCCAGCAGCGCCGGGACCCTGTCCTACGAGCAGTACTTC. The chain has TRBV7-3 and TRBJ2-1; D possibly matches TRBD1 or TRBD2 (5 bases each). The DNA end is more similar to TRBJ2-7, so the J call may be wrong. This CDR3 comprises 14 residues. Germline V gene sequence: CDR1 SGHTA, CDR2 FQGTGA.

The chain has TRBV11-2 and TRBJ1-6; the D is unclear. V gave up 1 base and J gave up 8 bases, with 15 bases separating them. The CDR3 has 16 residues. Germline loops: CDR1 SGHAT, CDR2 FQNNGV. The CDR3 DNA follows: TGTGCCAGCAGCTTAGGAGGGATGGGGAAGGATTCACCCCTCCACTTT. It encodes CASSLGGMGKDSPLHF.

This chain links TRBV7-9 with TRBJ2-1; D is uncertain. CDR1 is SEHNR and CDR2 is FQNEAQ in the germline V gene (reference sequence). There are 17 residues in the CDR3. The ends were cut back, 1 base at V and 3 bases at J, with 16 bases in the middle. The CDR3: CASSLGGGELDYNEQFF. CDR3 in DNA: TGTGCCAGCAGCTTAGGCGGCGGCGAACTCGACTACAATGAGCAGTTCTTC.

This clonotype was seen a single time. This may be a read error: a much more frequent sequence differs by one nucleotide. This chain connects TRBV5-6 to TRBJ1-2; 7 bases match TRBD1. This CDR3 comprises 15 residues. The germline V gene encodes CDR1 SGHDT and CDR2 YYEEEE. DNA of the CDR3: TGTGCCAGCAGCCCCGAAGGGGGCGCTGGGTATGGCTGCACCTTC. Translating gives CASSPEGGAGYGCTF. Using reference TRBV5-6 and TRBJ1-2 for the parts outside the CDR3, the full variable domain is DAGVTQSPTHLIKTRGQQVTLRCSPKSGHDTVSWYQQALGQGPQFIFQYYEEEERQRGNFPDRFSGHQFPNYSSELNVNALLLGDSALYLCASSPEGGAGYGCTFGSGTRLTVV.

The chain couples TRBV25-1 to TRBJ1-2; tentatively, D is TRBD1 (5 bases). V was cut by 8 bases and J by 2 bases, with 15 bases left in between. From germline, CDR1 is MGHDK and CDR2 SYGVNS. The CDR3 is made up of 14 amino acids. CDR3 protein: CASSREGLNYGYTF. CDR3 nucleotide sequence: TGTGCCAGCTCTAGAGAGGGGCTCAACTATGGCTACACCTTC.

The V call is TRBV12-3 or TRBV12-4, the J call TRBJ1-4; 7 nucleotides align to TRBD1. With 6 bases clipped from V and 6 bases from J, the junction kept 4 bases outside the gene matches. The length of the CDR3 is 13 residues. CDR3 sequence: CASSTGVDEKLFF. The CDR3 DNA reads TGTGCCAGCAGCACAGGGGTGGATGAAAAACTGTTTTTT.

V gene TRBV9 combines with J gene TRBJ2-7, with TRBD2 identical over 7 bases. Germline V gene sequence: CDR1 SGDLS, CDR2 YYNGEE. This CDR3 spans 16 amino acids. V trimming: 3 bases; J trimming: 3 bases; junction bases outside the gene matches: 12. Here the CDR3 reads CASSGGPSGEHYEQYF. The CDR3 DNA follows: TGTGCCAGCAGCGGGGGTCCTAGCGGAGAACACTACGAGCAGTACTTC.

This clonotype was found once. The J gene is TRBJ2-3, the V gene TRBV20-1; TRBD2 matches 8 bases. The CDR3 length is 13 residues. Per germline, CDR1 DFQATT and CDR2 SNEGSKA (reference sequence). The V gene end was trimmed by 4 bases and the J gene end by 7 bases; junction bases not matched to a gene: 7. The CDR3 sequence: CSAIAGRTNTQYF. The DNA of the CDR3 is TGCAGTGCTATAGCGGGGCGTACTAATACGCAGTATTTT.

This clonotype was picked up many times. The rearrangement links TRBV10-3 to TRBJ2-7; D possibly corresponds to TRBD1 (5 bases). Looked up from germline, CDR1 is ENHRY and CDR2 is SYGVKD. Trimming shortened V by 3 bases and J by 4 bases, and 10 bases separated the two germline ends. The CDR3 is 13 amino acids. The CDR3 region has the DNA TGTGCCATCAGTGACAACAGGATATACGAGCAGTACTTC. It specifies CAISDNRIYEQYF.

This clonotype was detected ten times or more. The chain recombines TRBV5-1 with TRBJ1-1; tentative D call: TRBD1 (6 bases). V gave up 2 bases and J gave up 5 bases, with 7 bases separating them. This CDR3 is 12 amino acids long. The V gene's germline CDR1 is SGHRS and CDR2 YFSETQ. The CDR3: CASSLTGTEAFF. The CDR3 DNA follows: TGCGCCAGCAGCTTAACAGGGACTGAAGCTTTCTTT.

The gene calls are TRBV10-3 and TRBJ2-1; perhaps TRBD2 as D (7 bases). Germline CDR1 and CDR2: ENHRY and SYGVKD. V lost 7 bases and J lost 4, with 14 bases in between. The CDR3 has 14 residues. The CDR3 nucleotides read TGTGCCATCATGGGGGGCGGGGGTTACAATGAGCAGTTCTTC. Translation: CAIMGGGGYNEQFF.

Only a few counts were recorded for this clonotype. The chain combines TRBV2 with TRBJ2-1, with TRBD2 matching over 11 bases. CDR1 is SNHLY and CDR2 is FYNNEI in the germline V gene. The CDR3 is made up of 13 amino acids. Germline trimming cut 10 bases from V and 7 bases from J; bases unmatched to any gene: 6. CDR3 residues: CATGVAGGNEQFF. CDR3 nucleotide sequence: TGTGCCACCGGGGTAGCGGGAGGGAATGAGCAGTTCTTC.